This T cell receptor (beta chain) was documented in a study of long-term antiretroviral therapy in people with HIV. Survey-level immunoSEQ v3.0 assays were run. The repertoire was sequenced with immunoSEQ multiplex PCR; TCRdb's copy has only in-frame clones and lacks some. The profile shows 30,000 or so clones, more than 75% of them singletons. The CDR3 has 20 residues. The V call is TRBV12-1, the J call TRBJ2-5; TRBD2, as called in the table, went unchecked against the DNA. TRBV12-1 is assigned pseudogene status. This material consisted of unsorted PBMCs, taken 0.5 years after starting antiretroviral therapy. This TCR derives from a woman under 30 with HIV. The CDR3 DNA reads TGTGCCAGCAGCTTTGGGCAGACAAGAAAAAGGGCCCCCAAGTCGGGGGCCCAGTACTTC. It translates to CASSFGQTRKRAPKSGAQYF.